The 27 T cell receptor beta chains reported below all come from one sample, sequenced in a study of identical twins. Each CDR3 protein is one row after TCRdb ran MiXCR on the 5' RACE reads. The sample contains 500,000 or so distinct CDR3 sequences, roughly an eighth of which appear only once. These sequences were also reported in another study, on yellow fever vaccine responses in identical twins.

The sequenced material came from CD4+ T cells sorted from blood. The receptor source for this set is a woman aged 18-29 years in good health.

The V and J genes are TRBV7-8 and TRBJ2-7; TRBD2 agrees at 9 bases. The CDR3 sequence is 14 residues long. V lost 5 bases and J lost 5; bases outside the gene matches: 7. Germline CDR1 SGHVS, CDR2 FQNEAQ. Here the CDR3 reads CASSRRGGDNEQYF. The CDR3 region has the DNA TGTGCCAGCAGCCGGCGGGGGGGGGATAACGAGCAGTACTTC.

CDR3 nucleotide sequence: TGTGCCAGCAGAAATACAGGGAACTACAATGAGCAGTTCTTC. This translates into CASRNTGNYNEQFF. The chain is built from TRBV6-2 or TRBV6-3 and TRBJ2-1; tentative D call: TRBD1 (6 bases). The CDR3 extends over 14 amino acids. Trimming stripped 6 bases from V and 3 bases from J, with 12 bases between. Per germline, CDR1 MNHEY and CDR2 SVGEGT.

This clonotype was observed a handful of times. V usage is TRBV7-9 and J usage is TRBJ1-1, with TRBD1 identical over 10 bases. Trimming at V came to 1 base and at J to 6 bases, leaving 8 bases not matched to a gene. There are 16 residues in the CDR3. Germline CDR1 SEHNR, CDR2 FQNEAQ (reference sequence). This chain's CDR3 is CASSLGVGQGIAEAFF. For the CDR3, the DNA is TGTGCCAGCAGCTTAGGGGTGGGACAGGGGATCGCTGAAGCTTTCTTT.

This rearrangement joins TRBV6-5 to TRBJ1-6; no clear D. Trimming took 2 bases from V and 5 from J, leaving 7 bases between them. The CDR3 is 14 amino acids. Germline values: CDR1 MNHEY, CDR2 SVGAGI. In nucleotides, the CDR3 is TGTGCCAGCAGTTACGGAGCACATAATTCACCCCTCCACTTT. Amino acids: CASSYGAHNSPLHF.

The J gene is TRBJ2-3, the V gene TRBV11-2; D uncertain. Between the trimmed V and J ends, which lost 5 bases and 0 bases, there was a span of 9 bases. The CDR3 extends over 14 amino acids. Germline V gives CDR1 SGHAT, CDR2 FQNNGV. The CDR3 DNA follows: TGTGCCAGCAGCCCCTCTTATAGCACAGATACGCAGTATTTT. Translation gives CASSPSYSTDTQYF.

This sequence joins TRBV20-1 and TRBJ2-5; 11 bases map to TRBD1. V shed 6 bases, J shed 5 bases, and the junction held 5 bases outside the gene matches. CDR3 length: 13 amino acids. CDR1 is DFQATT, CDR2 SNEGSKA, per germline (reference sequence). The CDR3 sequence: CSARTGGTETQYF. The CDR3 bases are TGCAGTGCGAGGACAGGGGGCACGGAGACCCAGTACTTC.

The sample holds a few counts of this clonotype. V usage is TRBV7-8 and J usage is TRBJ1-1; D not certain. V dropped 1 base and J dropped 0 bases, with 9 bases sitting between them. Germline values: CDR1 SGHVS, CDR2 FQNEAQ. The CDR3 totals 15 residues. CDR3 sequence: CASSLGNLVNTEAFF. CDR3 DNA sequence: TGTGCCAGCAGCTTAGGGAATTTAGTGAACACTGAAGCTTTCTTT.

The table lists this clonotype with a few counts. V gene TRBV5-6 combines with J gene TRBJ2-1; 9 bases line up with TRBD2. Trimming at V came to 6 bases and at J to 0 bases, leaving 10 bases not matched to a gene. The germline CDR1 and CDR2 sequences are SGHDT and YYEEEE. The CDR3 spans 17 residues. The DNA of the CDR3 is TGTGCCAGCAAAGCAGCGGGAGGATGGAGCTCCTACAATGAGCAGTTCTTC. Translated: CASKAAGGWSSYNEQFF.

The J gene is TRBJ1-1, the V gene TRBV28, with D hard to call. Germline loops: CDR1 MDHEN, CDR2 SYDVKM. V dropped 2 bases and J dropped 9 bases, with 10 bases sitting between them. This CDR3 contains 12 residues. The CDR3 spells CASSLVGEKAFF. The CDR3 nucleotides are TGTGCCAGCAGTTTAGTCGGGGAGAAAGCTTTCTTT. Filled out from reference TRBV28 and TRBJ1-1, the complete variable domain reads DVKVTQSSRYLVKRTGEKVFLECVQDMDHENMFWYRQDPGLGLRLIYFSYDVKMKEKGDIPEGYSVSREKKERFSLILESASTNQTSMYLCASSLVGEKAFFGQGTRLTVV.

The rearrangement links TRBV7-2 to TRBJ2-7, with D perhaps matching TRBD2 (5 bases). With 5 bases removed from V and 2 bases from J, the gap between germline ends came to 13 bases. The germline V gene encodes CDR1 SGHTA and CDR2 FQGNSA. This CDR3 contains 14 residues. The CDR3 DNA reads TGTGCCAGCAGCGGAGGCCTGGGAGCCTACGAGCAGTACTTC. This codes for CASSGGLGAYEQYF.

This clonotype was observed a few times. The CDR3 loop reads CASIQPGTSGRLYEQYF. The CDR3 nucleotides are TGTGCCAGCATTCAACCTGGGACTAGCGGGAGATTATACGAGCAGTACTTC. The rearrangement joins TRBV6-2 or TRBV6-3 to TRBJ2-7; 14 bases match TRBD2. CDR3 length equals 17 residues. The germline gives CDR1 MNHEY, CDR2 SVGEGT. J was trimmed by 4 bases and V by 7 bases; bases with no gene match: 12.

This rearrangement joins TRBV20-1 to TRBJ1-1; 7 bases line up with TRBD1. The CDR3 covers 15 residues. Germline V gene sequence: CDR1 DFQATT, CDR2 SNEGSKA (reference sequence). The trim removed 3 bases at V and 2 bases at J, leaving 9 bases unmatched. CDR3 loop: CSASDRTGLNTEAFF. In nucleotides, the CDR3 is TGCAGTGCTAGTGATCGGACAGGACTCAACACTGAAGCTTTCTTT.

This clonotype was detected only a few times. The chain employs TRBV30 and TRBJ2-1; D could derive from TRBD1 or TRBD2 (5 bases each). CDR3 length: 12 residues. Germline V gives CDR1 GTSNPN, CDR2 SVGIG (reference sequence). CDR3 amino acids: CAGEGARDEQFF. CDR3 nucleotides: TGTGCGGGGGAAGGAGCGAGGGATGAGCAGTTCTTC.

This clonotype has more than one count but fewer than ten. The rearrangement links TRBV6-1 to TRBJ2-1; 7 nucleotides agree with TRBD2. The CDR3 has 15 amino acids. Germline loops: CDR1 MNHNS, CDR2 SASEGT. With V trimmed by 6 bases and J by 4 bases, 9 bases remained unmatched. In DNA, the CDR3 is TGTGCCAGCAGCCGGACGGGAGGAGGGTACAATGAGCAGTTCTTC. It encodes CASSRTGGGYNEQFF.

This clonotype has more than one count but fewer than ten. The V call is TRBV15, the J call TRBJ1-6; a weak D match, TRBD1 (6 bases). Trimming removed 1 base from V and 6 bases from J, with 7 bases in between. Germline CDR1 LNHNV, CDR2 YYDKDF (reference sequence). The CDR3 contains 14 residues. The CDR3 DNA sequence: TGTGCCACCAGCAGAGGACAGGTTAATTCACCCCTCCACTTT. Its translation: CATSRGQVNSPLHF.

A few counts support this clonotype. The chain has TRBV7-3 and TRBJ2-1; 11 bases map to TRBD2. The ends lost 3 bases at V and 8 bases at J; junction bases unmatched: 6. CDR3 size: 15 residues. Germline CDR1 is SGHTA and CDR2 is FQGTGA. Here the CDR3 reads CASSFQTSGSYEQFF. DNA of the CDR3: TGTGCCAGCAGCTTCCAAACTAGCGGGAGTTATGAGCAGTTCTTC.

This clonotype has more than one count but fewer than ten. CDR3 coding DNA: TGTGCCAGCAGTTTTAGCGGGGGCAATGAGCAGTTCTTC. Translation gives CASSFSGGNEQFF. This chain uses TRBV12-3 or TRBV12-4 with TRBJ2-1, with 9 bases matching TRBD2. This CDR3 has 13 residues. V lost 3 bases and J lost 6; bases outside the gene matches: 0.

This clonotype appeared many times. The chain carries TRBV7-3 and TRBJ2-1; D unresolved. The V end lost 1 base, the J end lost 8 bases, and 12 bases lay between the germline ends. The CDR3 contains 14 residues. Germline V CDR1 and CDR2: SGHTA, FQGTGA. CDR3 region: CASSLSPKYHEQFF. The CDR3 bases are TGTGCCAGCAGCTTAAGCCCCAAGTACCATGAGCAGTTCTTC.

This clonotype was counted many times. The genes are TRBV7-2 and TRBJ2-7, with D possibly TRBD1 on 7 matching bases. CDR3 length: 14 amino acids. CDR1 and CDR2 (germline): SGHTA, FQGNSA. V lost 5 bases and J lost 4, with 15 bases in between. The CDR3 DNA reads TGTGCCAGCAGCACTCAGGGGGGTGGGTACGAGCAGTACTTC. Its protein product is CASSTQGGGYEQYF. Full variable domain (outside the CDR3, taken from reference TRBV7-2 and TRBJ2-7): GAGVSQSPSNKVTEKGKDVELRCDPISGHTALYWYRQSLGQGLEFLIYFQGNSAPDKSGLPSDRFSAERTGGSVSTLTIQRTQQEDSAVYLCASSTQGGGYEQYFGPGTRLTVT.

Only a few counts were recorded for this clonotype. The chain joins TRBV29-1 to TRBJ2-7, with 8 bases identical to TRBD1. Germline V gives CDR1 SQVTM, CDR2 ANQGSEA. This CDR3 comprises 12 residues. The trim removed 5 bases at V and 3 bases at J, leaving 3 bases unmatched. CDR3 nucleotide sequence: TGCAGCGTTCGTGGACAGGGCTACGAGCAGTACTTC. Translation gives CSVRGQGYEQYF.

The rearrangement joins TRBV5-1 to TRBJ2-1, with TRBD1 matching 8 bases. The germline CDR1 and CDR2 sequences are SGHRS and YFSETQ. The junction had 7 bases not matched to a gene; V was cut back by 2 bases and J by 6 bases. The CDR3 has 15 residues. The CDR3 region is CASSLEDREFNEQFF. The CDR3 nucleotides read TGCGCCAGCAGCTTAGAGGACAGGGAGTTCAATGAGCAGTTCTTC.

This clonotype was seen more than once but under ten times. CDR3 region: CAWRGLNTQYF. The CDR3 nucleotides are TGTGCCTGGAGGGGGCTGAATACGCAGTATTTT. This rearrangement joins TRBV30 to TRBJ2-3, with a weak D call TRBD1 (5 bases). This CDR3 has 11 amino acids. The V gene lost 3 bases and the J gene lost 7 bases, with 8 bases spanning the gap. The germline V gene has CDR1 GTSNPN and CDR2 SVGIG (reference sequence).

This clonotype was counted a few times. The CDR3 loop reads CASSGDRGSAGELFF. The CDR3 region has the DNA TGTGCCAGCAGTGGAGACAGGGGATCAGCCGGGGAGCTGTTTTTT. The J gene is TRBJ2-2, the V gene TRBV9; TRBD1 aligns across 8 bases. This CDR3 is 15 amino acids long. V gave up 5 bases and J gave up 6 bases; unmatched junction bases: 9. Germline V gives CDR1 SGDLS, CDR2 YYNGEE.

The chain has TRBV5-1 and TRBJ2-4, with 12 positions matching TRBD1. CDR3 size: 16 residues. Trimming at V came to 0 bases and at J to 6 bases, leaving 4 bases not matched to a gene. Germline V gene lookup returns CDR1 SGHRS and CDR2 YFSETQ. CDR3 coding DNA: TGCGCCAGCAGCTTGGTAGTGGGACAGGGGGCAAACATTCAGTACTTC. It yields the protein CASSLVVGQGANIQYF.

The rearrangement joins TRBV9 to TRBJ2-1; D ambiguous. Germline V gene lookup returns CDR1 SGDLS and CDR2 YYNGEE. V lost 0 bases to trimming and J lost 10 bases, with 5 bases between them. The CDR3 contains 11 residues. The CDR3 sequence: CASSVEAEQFF. Here the CDR3 DNA reads TGTGCCAGCAGCGTAGAAGCCGAGCAGTTCTTC. Together with reference TRBV9 and TRBJ2-1, the CDR3 gives the full variable domain: DSGVTQTPKHLITATGQRVTLRCSPRSGDLSVYWYQQSLDQGLQFLIQYYNGEERAKGNILERFSAQQFPDLHSELNLSSLELGDSALYFCASSVEAEQFFGPGTRLTVL.

The chain couples TRBV29-1 to TRBJ2-5; possible D gene TRBD1, 6 bases. Germline V gene sequence: CDR1 SQVTM, CDR2 ANQGSEA. This CDR3 is 15 amino acids long. The V gene lost 4 bases and the J gene lost 3 bases, with 18 bases spanning the gap. Here the CDR3 reads CSVVRGQGWEETQYF. The DNA for the CDR3 is TGCAGCGTTGTCAGGGGTCAAGGTTGGGAAGAGACCCAGTACTTC.

This clonotype was detected only a few times. This rearrangement joins TRBV24-1 to TRBJ2-3, with 12 bases that match TRBD2. Per germline, CDR1 KGHDR and CDR2 SFDVKD. J gave up 4 bases and V 3 bases, and 10 bases lay outside the gene matches. This CDR3 contains 18 residues. The CDR3, as DNA: TGTGCCACCAGTGATGCCCTCGGTACTAGCGGGAGGCCAGATACGCAGTATTTT. Protein: CATSDALGTSGRPDTQYF.